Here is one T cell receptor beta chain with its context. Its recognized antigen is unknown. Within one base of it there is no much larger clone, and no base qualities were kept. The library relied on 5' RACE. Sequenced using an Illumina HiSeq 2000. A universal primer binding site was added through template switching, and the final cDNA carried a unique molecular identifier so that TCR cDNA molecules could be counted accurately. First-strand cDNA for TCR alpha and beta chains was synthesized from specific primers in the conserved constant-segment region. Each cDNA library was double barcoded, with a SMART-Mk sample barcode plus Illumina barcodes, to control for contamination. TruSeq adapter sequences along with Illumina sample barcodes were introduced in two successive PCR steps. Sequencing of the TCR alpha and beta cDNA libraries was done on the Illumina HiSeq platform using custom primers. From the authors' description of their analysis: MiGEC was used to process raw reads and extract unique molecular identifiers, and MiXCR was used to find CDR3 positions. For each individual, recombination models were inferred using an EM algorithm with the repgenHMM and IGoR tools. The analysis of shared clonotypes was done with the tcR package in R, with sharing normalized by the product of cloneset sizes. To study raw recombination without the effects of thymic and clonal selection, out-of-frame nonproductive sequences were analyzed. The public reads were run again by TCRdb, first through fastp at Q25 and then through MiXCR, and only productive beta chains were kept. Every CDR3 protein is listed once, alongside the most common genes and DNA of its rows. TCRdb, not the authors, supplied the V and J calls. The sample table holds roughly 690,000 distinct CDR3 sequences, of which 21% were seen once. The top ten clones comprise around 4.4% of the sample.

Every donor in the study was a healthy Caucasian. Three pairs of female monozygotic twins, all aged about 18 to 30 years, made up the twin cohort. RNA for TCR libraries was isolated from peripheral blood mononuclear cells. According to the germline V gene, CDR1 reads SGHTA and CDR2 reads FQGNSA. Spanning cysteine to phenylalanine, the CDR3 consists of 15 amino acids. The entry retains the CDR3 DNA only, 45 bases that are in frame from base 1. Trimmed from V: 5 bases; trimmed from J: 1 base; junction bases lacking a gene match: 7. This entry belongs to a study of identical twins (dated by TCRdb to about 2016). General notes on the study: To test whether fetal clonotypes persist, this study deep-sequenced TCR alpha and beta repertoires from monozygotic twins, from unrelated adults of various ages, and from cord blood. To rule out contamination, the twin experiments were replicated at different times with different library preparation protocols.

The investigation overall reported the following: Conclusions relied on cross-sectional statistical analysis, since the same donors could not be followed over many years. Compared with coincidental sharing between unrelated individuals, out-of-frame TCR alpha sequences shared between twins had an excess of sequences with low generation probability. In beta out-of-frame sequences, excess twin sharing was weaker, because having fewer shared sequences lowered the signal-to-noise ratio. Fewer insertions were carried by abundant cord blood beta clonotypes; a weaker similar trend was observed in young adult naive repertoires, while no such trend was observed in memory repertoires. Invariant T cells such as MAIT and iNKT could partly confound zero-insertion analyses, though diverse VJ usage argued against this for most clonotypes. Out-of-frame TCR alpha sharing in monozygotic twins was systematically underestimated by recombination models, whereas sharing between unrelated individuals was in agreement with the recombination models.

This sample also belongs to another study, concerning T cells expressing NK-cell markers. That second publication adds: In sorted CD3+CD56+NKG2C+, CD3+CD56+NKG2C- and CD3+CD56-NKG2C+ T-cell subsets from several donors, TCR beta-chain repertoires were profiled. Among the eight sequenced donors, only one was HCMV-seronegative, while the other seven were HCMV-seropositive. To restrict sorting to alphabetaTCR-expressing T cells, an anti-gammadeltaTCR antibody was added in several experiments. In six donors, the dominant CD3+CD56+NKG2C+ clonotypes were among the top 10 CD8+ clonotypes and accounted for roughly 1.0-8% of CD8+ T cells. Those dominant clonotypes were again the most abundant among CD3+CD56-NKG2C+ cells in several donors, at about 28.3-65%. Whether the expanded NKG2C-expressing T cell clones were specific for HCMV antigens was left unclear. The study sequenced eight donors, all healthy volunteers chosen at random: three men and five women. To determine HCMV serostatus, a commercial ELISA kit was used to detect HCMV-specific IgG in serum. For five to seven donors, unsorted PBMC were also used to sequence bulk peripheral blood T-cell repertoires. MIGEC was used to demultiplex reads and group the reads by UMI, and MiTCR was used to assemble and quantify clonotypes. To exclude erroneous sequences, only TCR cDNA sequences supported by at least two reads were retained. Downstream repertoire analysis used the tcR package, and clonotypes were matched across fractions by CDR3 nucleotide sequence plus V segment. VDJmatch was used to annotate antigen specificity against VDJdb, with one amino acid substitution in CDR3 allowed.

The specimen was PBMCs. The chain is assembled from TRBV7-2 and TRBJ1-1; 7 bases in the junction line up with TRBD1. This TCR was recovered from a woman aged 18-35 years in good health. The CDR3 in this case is CASSPGGGWNTEAFF. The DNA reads TGTGCCAGCAGCCCAGGGGGGGGCTGGAACACTGAAGCTTTCTTT.